This T cell receptor (beta chain) was observed in a study of immune evolution from preneoplasia to lung adenocarcinoma. TCRdb's table, derived via immunoSEQ multiplex PCR, lists solely in-frame clones and lacks some. The sample has tens of thousands of clones, 60% to 75% seen once; the top ten hold 6% to 7%. V lost 4 bases to trimming and J lost 0 bases, with 2 bases between them. There are 12 residues in the CDR3. CDR1 is SNHLY and CDR2 is FYNNEI in the germline V gene. The origin of this receptor is a person between 55 and 69 years old with lung adenocarcinoma. The chain couples TRBV2 to TRBJ2-3, with unresolved D. Sequenced material: FFPE invasive lung adenocarcinoma tissue. The CDR3 nucleotides are TGTGCCAGCAGTGTTAGCACAGATACGCAGTATTTT. This codes for CASSVSTDTQYF.